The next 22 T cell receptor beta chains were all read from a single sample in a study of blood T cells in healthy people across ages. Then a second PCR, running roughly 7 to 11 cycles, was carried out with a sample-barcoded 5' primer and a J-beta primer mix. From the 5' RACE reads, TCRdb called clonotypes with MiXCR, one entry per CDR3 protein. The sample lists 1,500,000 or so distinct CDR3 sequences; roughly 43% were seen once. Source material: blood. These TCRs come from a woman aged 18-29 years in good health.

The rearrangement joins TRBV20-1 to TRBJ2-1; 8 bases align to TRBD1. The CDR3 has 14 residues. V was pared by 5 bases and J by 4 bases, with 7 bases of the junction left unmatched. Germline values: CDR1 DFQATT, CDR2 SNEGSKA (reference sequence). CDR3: CSASGTGPYNEQFF. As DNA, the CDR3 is TGCAGTGCTTCCGGGACAGGACCTTACAATGAGCAGTTCTTC.

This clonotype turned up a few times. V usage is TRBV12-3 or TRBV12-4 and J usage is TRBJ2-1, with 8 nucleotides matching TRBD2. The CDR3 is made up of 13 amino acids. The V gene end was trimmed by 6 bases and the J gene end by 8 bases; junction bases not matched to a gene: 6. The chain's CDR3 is CASSLGTSHEQFF. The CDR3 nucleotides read TGTGCCAGCAGCCTCGGGACTAGTCATGAGCAGTTCTTC.

CDR3 coding DNA: TGTGCCACCAGCAGATCTCGGGGGGCCACAGATACGCAGTATTTT. It yields the protein CATSRSRGATDTQYF. V usage is TRBV15 and J usage is TRBJ2-3; maybe TRBD2 (7 bases). Trimming took off 2 bases at V and 2 bases at J, with 11 bases between the two ends. The CDR3 consists of 15 residues. Germline V gene data show CDR1 as LNHNV and CDR2 as YYDKDF (reference sequence).

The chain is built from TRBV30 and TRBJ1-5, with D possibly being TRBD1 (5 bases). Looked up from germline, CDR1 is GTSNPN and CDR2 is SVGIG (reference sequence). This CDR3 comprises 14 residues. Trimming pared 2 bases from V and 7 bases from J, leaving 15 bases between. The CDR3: CAWSRGGNGQPQHF. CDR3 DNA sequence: TGTGCCTGGAGTCGGGGGGGGAATGGGCAGCCCCAGCATTTT.

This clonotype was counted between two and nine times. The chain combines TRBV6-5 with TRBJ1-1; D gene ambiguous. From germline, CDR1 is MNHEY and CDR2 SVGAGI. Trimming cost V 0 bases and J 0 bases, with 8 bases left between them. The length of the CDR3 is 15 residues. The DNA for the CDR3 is TGTGCCAGCAGTTACTCCTTCAGTATGAACACTGAAGCTTTCTTT. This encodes CASSYSFSMNTEAFF.

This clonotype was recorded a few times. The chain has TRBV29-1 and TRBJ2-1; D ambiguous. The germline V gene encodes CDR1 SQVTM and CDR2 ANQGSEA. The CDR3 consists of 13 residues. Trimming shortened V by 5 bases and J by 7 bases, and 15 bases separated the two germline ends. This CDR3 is CSVLGHLGNEQFF. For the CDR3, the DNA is TGCAGCGTTCTCGGGCATCTAGGGAATGAGCAGTTCTTC.

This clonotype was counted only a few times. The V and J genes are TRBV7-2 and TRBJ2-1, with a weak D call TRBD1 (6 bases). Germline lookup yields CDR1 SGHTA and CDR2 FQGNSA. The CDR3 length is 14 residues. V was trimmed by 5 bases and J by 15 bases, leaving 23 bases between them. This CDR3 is CASSTDRLLSFPFF. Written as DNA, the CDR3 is TGTGCCAGCAGCACTGACAGGCTACTCAGTTTTCCGTTCTTC.

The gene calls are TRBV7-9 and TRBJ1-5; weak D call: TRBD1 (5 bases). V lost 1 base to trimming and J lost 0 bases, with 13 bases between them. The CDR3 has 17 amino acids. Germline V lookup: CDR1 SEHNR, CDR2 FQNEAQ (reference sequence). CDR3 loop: CASSLGQGPYSNQPQHF. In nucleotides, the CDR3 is TGTGCCAGCAGCTTAGGCCAGGGCCCGTATAGCAATCAGCCCCAGCATTTT.

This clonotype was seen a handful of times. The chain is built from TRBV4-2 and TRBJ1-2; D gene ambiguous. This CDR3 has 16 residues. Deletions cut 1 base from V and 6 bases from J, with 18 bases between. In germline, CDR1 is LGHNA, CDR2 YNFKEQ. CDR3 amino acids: CASSQVEDMFGDGYTF. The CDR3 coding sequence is TGTGCCAGCAGCCAAGTTGAAGACATGTTCGGGGATGGCTACACCTTC.

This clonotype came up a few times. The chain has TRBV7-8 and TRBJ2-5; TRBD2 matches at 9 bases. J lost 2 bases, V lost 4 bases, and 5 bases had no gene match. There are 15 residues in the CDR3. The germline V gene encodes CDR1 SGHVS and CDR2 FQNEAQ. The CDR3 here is CASSYRTSVQETQYF. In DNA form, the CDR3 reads TGTGCCAGCAGCTATAGGACTAGCGTGCAAGAGACCCAGTACTTC.

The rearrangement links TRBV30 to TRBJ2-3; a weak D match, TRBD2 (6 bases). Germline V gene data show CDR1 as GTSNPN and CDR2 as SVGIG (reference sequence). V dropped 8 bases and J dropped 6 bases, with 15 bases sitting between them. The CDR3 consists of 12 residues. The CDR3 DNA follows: TGTGCCGGTAGAGGGGCGGGGGATACGCAGTATTTT. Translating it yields CAGRGAGDTQYF.

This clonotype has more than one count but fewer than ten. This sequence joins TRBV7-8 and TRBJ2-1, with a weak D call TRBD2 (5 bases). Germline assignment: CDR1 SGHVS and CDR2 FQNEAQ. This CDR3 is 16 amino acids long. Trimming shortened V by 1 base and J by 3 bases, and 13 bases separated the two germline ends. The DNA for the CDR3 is TGTGCCAGCAGCTTAGTGGGGTGGGGAGACTACAATGAGCAGTTCTTC. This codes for CASSLVGWGDYNEQFF.

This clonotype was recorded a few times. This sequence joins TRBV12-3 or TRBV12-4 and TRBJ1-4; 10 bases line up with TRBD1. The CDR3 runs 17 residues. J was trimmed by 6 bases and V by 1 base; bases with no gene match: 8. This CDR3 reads CASSLGVGTGVDEKLFF. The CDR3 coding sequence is TGTGCCAGCAGTTTAGGCGTCGGGACAGGGGTCGATGAAAAACTGTTTTTT.

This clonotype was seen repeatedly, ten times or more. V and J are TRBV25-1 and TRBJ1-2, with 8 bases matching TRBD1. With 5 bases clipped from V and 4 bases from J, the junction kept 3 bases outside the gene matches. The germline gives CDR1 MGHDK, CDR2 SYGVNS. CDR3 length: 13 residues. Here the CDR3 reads CASSFQGAYGYTF. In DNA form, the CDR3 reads TGTGCCAGCAGTTTCCAGGGGGCCTATGGCTACACCTTC.

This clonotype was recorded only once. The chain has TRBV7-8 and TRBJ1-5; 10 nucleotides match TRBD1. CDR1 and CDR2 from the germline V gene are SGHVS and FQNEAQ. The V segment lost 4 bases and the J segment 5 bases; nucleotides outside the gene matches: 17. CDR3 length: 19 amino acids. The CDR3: CASSSSLSRWTGGYQPQHF. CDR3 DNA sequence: TGTGCCAGCAGCTCTTCTCTATCCCGATGGACAGGGGGGTATCAGCCCCAGCATTTT.

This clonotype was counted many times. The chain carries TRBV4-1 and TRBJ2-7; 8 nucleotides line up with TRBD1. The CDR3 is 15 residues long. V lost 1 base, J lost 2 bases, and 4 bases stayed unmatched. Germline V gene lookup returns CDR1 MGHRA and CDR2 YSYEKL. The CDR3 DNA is TGCGCCAGCAGCCAAGGGACAGGGAGTCCCTACGAGCAGTACTTC. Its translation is CASSQGTGSPYEQYF.

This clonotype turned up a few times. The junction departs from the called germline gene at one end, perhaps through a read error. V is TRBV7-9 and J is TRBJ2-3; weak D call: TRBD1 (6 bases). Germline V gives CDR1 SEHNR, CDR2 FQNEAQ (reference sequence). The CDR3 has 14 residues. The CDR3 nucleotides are TGCGCCAGCAGCTTGGCTGGGACACCGGATACGCAGTATTTT. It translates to CASSLAGTPDTQYF.

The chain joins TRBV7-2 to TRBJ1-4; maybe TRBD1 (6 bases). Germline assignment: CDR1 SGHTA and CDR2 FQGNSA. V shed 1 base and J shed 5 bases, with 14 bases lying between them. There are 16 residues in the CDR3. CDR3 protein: CASSLGMGGLNEKLFF. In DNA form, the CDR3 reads TGTGCCAGCAGCTTAGGAATGGGGGGCCTCAATGAAAAACTGTTTTTT.

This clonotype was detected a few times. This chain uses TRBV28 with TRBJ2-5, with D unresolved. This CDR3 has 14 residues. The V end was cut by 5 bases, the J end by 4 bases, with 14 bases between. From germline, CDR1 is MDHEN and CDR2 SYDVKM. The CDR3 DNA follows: TGTGCCAGCAGTGCACAAACCTTCAGAGAGACCCAGTACTTC. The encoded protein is CASSAQTFRETQYF.

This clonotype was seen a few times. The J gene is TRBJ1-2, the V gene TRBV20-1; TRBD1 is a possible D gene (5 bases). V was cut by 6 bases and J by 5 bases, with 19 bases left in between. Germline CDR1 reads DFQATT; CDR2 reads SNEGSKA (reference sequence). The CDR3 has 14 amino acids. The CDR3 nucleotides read TGCAGTGCCCCCCCGGAGGGGCCGTATTATGGCTACACCTTC. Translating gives CSAPPEGPYYGYTF.

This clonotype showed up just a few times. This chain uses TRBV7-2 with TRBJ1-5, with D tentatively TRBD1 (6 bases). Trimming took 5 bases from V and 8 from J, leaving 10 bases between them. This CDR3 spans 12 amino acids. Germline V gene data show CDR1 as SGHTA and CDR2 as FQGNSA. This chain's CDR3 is CASSIRTEPQHF. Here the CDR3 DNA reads TGTGCCAGCAGCATCCGGACAGAGCCCCAGCATTTT. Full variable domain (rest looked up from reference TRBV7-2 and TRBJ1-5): GAGVSQSPSNKVTEKGKDVELRCDPISGHTALYWYRQSLGQGLEFLIYFQGNSAPDKSGLPSDRFSAERTGGSVSTLTIQRTQQEDSAVYLCASSIRTEPQHFGDGTRLSIL.

The CDR3 sequence is CASLLSTPGNTIYF. The CDR3, as DNA: TGTGCCAGCCTATTATCTACTCCTGGAAACACCATATATTTT. This chain links TRBV19 with TRBJ1-3; D remains unclear. V gave up 9 bases and J gave up 2 bases, with 14 bases separating them. The CDR3 is 14 residues long. Germline V CDR1 and CDR2: LNHDA, SQIVND (reference sequence).